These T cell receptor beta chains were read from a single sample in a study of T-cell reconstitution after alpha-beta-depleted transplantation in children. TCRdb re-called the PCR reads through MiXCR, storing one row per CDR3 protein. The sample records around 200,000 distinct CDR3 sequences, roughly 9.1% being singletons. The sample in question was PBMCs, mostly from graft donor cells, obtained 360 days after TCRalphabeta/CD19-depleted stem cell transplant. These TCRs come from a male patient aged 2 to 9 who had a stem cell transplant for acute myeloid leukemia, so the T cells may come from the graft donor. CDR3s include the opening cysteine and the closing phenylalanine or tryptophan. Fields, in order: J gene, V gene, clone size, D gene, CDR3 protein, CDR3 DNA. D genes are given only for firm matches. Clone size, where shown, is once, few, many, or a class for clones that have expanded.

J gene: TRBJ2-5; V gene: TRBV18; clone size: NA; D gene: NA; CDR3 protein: CASAPLNQETQYF; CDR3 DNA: TGTGCCAGCGCCCCCTTGAATCAAGAGACCCAGTACTTC
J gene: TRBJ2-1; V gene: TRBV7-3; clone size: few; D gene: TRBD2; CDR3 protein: CASSLAGFDNEQFF; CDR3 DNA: TGTGCCAGCAGCCTAGCGGGTTTTGACAATGAGCAGTTCTTC
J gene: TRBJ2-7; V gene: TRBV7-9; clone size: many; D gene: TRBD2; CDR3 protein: CASSFPTSDEQYF; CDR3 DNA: TGTGCCAGCAGCTTCCCGACTAGCGACGAGCAGTACTTC
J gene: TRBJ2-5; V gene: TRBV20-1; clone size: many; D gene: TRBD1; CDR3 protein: CSARRQGGETQYF; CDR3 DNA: TGCAGTGCTAGACGACAGGGGGGAGAGACCCAGTACTTC
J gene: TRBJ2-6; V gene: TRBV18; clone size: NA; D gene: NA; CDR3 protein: CASLPRDSGANVLTF; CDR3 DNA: TGTGCCAGCTTGCCAAGAGACTCTGGGGCCAACGTCCTGACTTTC
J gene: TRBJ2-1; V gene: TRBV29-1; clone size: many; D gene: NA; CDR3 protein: CSVALRYNEQFF; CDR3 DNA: TGCAGCGTTGCTTTGCGGTACAATGAGCAGTTCTTC
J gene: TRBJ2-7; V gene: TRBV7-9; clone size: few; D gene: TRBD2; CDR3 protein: CASSFAGRAYEQYF; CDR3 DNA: TGTGCCAGCAGCTTCGCCGGGAGGGCCTACGAGCAGTACTTC
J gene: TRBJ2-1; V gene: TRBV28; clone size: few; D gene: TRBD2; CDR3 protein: CASSPGGGAAYNEQFF; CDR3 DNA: TGTGCCAGCAGCCCGGGCGGGGGGGCTGCCTACAATGAGCAGTTCTTC
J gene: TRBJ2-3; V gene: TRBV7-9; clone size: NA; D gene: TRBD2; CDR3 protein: CASSVTPRGGPDTQYF; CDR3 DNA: TGTGCCAGCAGCGTTACCCCGCGGGGGGGCCCTGATACGCAGTATTTT
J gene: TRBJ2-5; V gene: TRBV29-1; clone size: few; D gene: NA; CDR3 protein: CSVEDLIGPLAQYF; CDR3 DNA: TGCAGCGTTGAGGACCTAATAGGACCCCTAGCCCAGTACTTC
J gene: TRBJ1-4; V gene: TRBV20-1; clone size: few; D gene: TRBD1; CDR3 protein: CSAYQGATNEKLFF; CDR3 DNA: TGCAGTGCTTATCAGGGGGCAACTAATGAAAAACTGTTTTTT
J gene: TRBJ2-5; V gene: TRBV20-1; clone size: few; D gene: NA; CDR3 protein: CSAMSNGKTQYF; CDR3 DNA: TGCAGTGCCATGAGTAATGGGAAGACCCAGTACTTC
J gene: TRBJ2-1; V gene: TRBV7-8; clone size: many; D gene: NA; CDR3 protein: CASSYRRGVLTYNEQFF; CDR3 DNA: TGTGCCAGCAGTTATAGGAGAGGGGTCCTGACCTACAATGAGCAGTTCTTC
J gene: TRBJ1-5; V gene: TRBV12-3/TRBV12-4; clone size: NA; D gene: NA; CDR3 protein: CASSTGSNQPQHF; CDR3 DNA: TGTGCCAGCAGTACAGGGAGCAATCAGCCCCAGCATTTT
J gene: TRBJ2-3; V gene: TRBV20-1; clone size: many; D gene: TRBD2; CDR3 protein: CSAVGTSGSADTQYF; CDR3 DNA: TGCAGTGCCGTCGGGACTAGCGGGAGTGCAGATACGCAGTATTTT
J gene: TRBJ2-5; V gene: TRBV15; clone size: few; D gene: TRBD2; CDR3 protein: CATSSPVAGGKETQYF; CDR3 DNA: TGTGCCACCAGCTCGCCAGTAGCGGGAGGGAAGGAGACCCAGTACTTC
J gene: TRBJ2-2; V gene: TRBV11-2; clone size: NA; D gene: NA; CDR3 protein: CASSLDRTAPNTGELFF; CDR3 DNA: TGTGCCAGCAGCTTAGACCGGACAGCGCCGAACACCGGGGAGCTGTTTTTT
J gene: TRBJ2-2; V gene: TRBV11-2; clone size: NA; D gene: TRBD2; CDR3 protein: CATPPSGRNTGELFF; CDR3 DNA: TGTGCCACCCCCCCTAGCGGGAGAAATACCGGGGAGCTGTTTTTT
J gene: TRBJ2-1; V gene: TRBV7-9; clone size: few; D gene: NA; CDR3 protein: CASSAFKSSYNEQFF; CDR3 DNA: TGTGCCAGCAGCGCTTTCAAGAGCTCCTACAATGAGCAGTTCTTC
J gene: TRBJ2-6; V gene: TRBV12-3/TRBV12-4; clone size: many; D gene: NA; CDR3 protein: CASSPLRGVLTF; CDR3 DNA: TGTGCCAGCAGCCCCCTCAGGGGAGTCCTGACTTTC
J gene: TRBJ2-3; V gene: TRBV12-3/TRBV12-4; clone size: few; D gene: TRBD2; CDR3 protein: CASTPPSGWSDTQYF; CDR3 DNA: TGTGCCAGCACCCCACCTAGCGGGTGGTCAGATACGCAGTATTTT
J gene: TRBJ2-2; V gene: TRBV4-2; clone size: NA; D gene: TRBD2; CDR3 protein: CASSQSGLAGGAGELFF; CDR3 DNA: TGTGCCAGCAGCCAATCAGGACTAGCGGGGGGGGCCGGGGAGCTGTTTTTT
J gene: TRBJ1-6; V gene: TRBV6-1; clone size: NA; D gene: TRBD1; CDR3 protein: CASTRDSHNSPLHF; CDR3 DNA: TGTGCCAGCACGCGGGACAGCCATAATTCACCCCTCCACTTT
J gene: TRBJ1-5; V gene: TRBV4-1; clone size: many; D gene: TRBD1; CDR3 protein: CASSQEVQGAGGNQPQHF; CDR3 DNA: TGCGCCAGCAGCCAAGAAGTACAGGGGGCGGGCGGCAATCAGCCCCAGCATTTT
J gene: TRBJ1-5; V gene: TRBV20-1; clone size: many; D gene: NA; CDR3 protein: CSASGGDNQPQHF; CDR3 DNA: TGCAGTGCTAGCGGGGGAGACAATCAGCCCCAGCATTTT
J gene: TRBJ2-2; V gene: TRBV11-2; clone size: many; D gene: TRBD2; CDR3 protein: CASSHRGVTGELFF; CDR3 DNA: TGTGCCAGCAGCCATCGGGGGGTCACCGGGGAGCTGTTTTTT
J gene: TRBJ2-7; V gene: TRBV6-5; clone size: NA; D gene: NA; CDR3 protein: CASSYSWAGLGEQYF; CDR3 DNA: TGTGCCAGCAGTTACTCGTGGGCAGGGCTCGGCGAGCAGTACTTC
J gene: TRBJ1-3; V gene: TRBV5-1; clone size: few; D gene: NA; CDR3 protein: CASSYGPGAPLERGNTIYF; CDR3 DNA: TGCGCCAGCAGCTACGGCCCAGGTGCTCCCCTAGAGCGTGGGAACACCATATATTTT